The 26 T cell receptor beta chains reported below all come from one sample, sequenced in a study of shared clonotypes between healthy human individuals. Clones were read by immunoSEQ multiplex PCR, and TCRdb kept only the in-frame ones, dropping some. Altogether more than 1.2 million clones are present, approximately 98.5% being singletons, with the ten largest covering around 0.33%. The source material was naive CD4+ T cells sorted from blood. This sample's subset: CD45RA+ positively selected. The receptor source for this set is a man under 40 in good health.

The chain has TRBV28 and TRBJ2-3; 10 bases match TRBD2. The V and J ends lost 5 bases and 1 base, in that order; junction bases with no gene match: 6. The CDR3 sequence is 16 residues long. From germline, CDR1 is MDHEN and CDR2 SYDVKM. The CDR3 here is CASSRIGTSGTDTQYF. The CDR3, as DNA: TGTGCCAGCAGTCGGATAGGGACTAGCGGCACAGATACGCAGTATTTT.

CDR3 residues: CASSVYLTNAEQYF. DNA for the CDR3: TGTGCCAGCAGCGTATATCTCACCAACGCCGAGCAGTACTTC. V usage is TRBV9 and J usage is TRBJ2-7; D uncertain. This CDR3 spans 14 amino acids. V was clipped by 1 base and J by 6 bases, with 14 bases between them. CDR1 and CDR2 (germline): SGDLS, YYNGEE.

The rearrangement uses TRBV6-4 and TRBJ2-2, with a possible D match to TRBD1 (6 bases). CDR1 and CDR2 from the germline V gene are MRHNA and SNTAGT. The CDR3 is 14 amino acids. V dropped 6 bases and J dropped 4 bases, with 12 bases sitting between them. Here the CDR3 reads CASRADRSTGELFF. CDR3 DNA sequence: TGTGCCAGCAGAGCCGACAGGTCCACCGGGGAGCTGTTTTTT.

The rearrangement joins TRBV9 to TRBJ2-1, with D unclear. Trimming took off 2 bases at V and 2 bases at J, with 11 bases between the two ends. This CDR3 spans 15 amino acids. Germline CDR1 SGDLS, CDR2 YYNGEE. The CDR3 nucleotides are TGTGCCAGCAGCGTTGACGGACCTCCCTACAATGAGCAGTTCTTC. It encodes CASSVDGPPYNEQFF.

The CDR3 DNA reads TGCGCCAGCAGTGGCGGACAGGGGGCCCCAGATACGCAGTATTTT. Translation: CASSGGQGAPDTQYF. J is TRBJ2-3 and V is TRBV10-1; 11 bases are shared with TRBD1. Germline CDR1 WNHNN, CDR2 SYGVQD (reference sequence). The CDR3 covers 15 residues. V gave up 4 bases and J gave up 4 bases; unmatched junction bases: 4.

The chain links TRBV14 to TRBJ2-7; D ambiguous. V was pared by 0 bases and J by 3 bases, with 9 bases between. Germline V gives CDR1 SGHDN, CDR2 FVKESK. The CDR3 contains 14 residues. CDR3 residues: CASSQDFSGYEQYF. DNA for the CDR3: TGTGCCAGCAGCCAAGATTTCTCGGGCTACGAGCAGTACTTC.

The chain uses TRBV5-1 and TRBJ2-3, with D perhaps matching TRBD2 (7 bases). The germline V gene has CDR1 SGHRS and CDR2 YFSETQ. V shed 0 bases and J shed 2 bases, with 10 bases lying between them. There are 15 residues in the CDR3. This chain's CDR3 is CASSLAAGATDTQYF. The CDR3 DNA follows: TGCGCCAGCAGCTTGGCGGCGGGGGCCACAGATACGCAGTATTTT.

The genes are TRBV5-4 and TRBJ2-7; a possible D gene is TRBD1 (6 bases). Germline V CDR1 and CDR2: SGHNT, YYREEE (reference sequence). V lost 0 bases to trimming and J lost 7 bases, with 17 bases between them. This CDR3 is 15 amino acids long. Here the CDR3 DNA reads TGTGCCAGCAGCTTGGGGGGAACAGGGTTAGGGGAGCAGTACTTC. Amino acid sequence: CASSLGGTGLGEQYF.

V and J are TRBV7-9 and TRBJ1-1; D is unresolved. CDR3 length equals 13 residues. Germline V CDR1 and CDR2: SEHNR, FQNEAQ (reference sequence). V lost 6 bases and J lost 3, with 11 bases in between. CDR3 protein: CASSFVEDTEAFF. The CDR3, as DNA: TGTGCCAGCAGTTTTGTGGAGGACACTGAAGCTTTCTTT.

The chain joins TRBV4-3 to TRBJ2-5, with TRBD2 matching over 10 bases. Per germline, CDR1 LGHNA and CDR2 YSLEER. The CDR3 is 18 residues long. Unmatched junction bases numbered 12, after V lost 4 bases and J lost 1 base. The CDR3: CASSLLPAGGGIQETQYF. The CDR3 nucleotides read TGCGCCAGCAGCCTTCTCCCAGCGGGAGGGGGTATCCAAGAGACCCAGTACTTC.

The chain carries TRBV14 and TRBJ2-7, with 11 bases identical to TRBD2. CDR1 SGHDN and CDR2 FVKESK come from the germline V gene. The trim removed 5 bases at V and 0 bases at J, leaving 15 bases unmatched. The CDR3 length is 19 residues. The CDR3: CASSATPGLAELHSYEQYF. The CDR3 coding sequence is TGTGCCAGCAGCGCGACACCGGGACTAGCGGAATTACACTCCTACGAGCAGTACTTC.

The chain uses TRBV27 and TRBJ2-5; 11 bases align to TRBD2. CDR3 length equals 15 residues. Germline CDR1 reads MNHEY; CDR2 reads SMNVEV (reference sequence). Trimming removed 6 bases from V and 2 bases from J; junction bases left unmatched: 5. This CDR3 reads CASRGLAGGQETQYF. The CDR3 nucleotides read TGTGCCAGCAGGGGTCTAGCGGGAGGACAAGAGACCCAGTACTTC.

The chain couples TRBV27 to TRBJ2-1; 7 nucleotides line up with TRBD2. V lost 8 bases, J lost 3 bases, and 10 bases stayed unmatched. Germline values: CDR1 MNHEY, CDR2 SMNVEV (reference sequence). The CDR3 is 15 residues long. The CDR3 sequence: CASLTTGGGYNEQFF. In DNA form, the CDR3 reads TGTGCCAGCCTCACAACGGGGGGTGGCTACAATGAGCAGTTCTTC.

As for this clone: The sample contains more than one DNA sequence encoding this CDR3. The chain employs TRBV20-1 and TRBJ1-2; D uncertain. The CDR3 is 10 amino acids. The V end was cut by 5 bases, the J end by 8 bases, with 9 bases between. Germline V gene sequence: CDR1 DFQATT, CDR2 SNEGSKA (reference sequence). The CDR3 nucleotides are TGCAGTGCTCGGGTTTTGGGCTACACCTTC. Protein sequence: CSARVLGYTF.

The chain couples TRBV6-6 to TRBJ2-7; D is unresolved. The germline V gene encodes CDR1 MNHNY and CDR2 SVGAGI (reference sequence). V was pared by 6 bases and J by 4 bases, with 13 bases between. The CDR3 sequence is 13 residues long. In DNA, the CDR3 is TGTGCCAGCAGCCACCTTGGGGTATACGAGCAGTACTTC. This gives the protein CASSHLGVYEQYF.

This clone was observed a handful of times. Other DNA sequences in this sample translate to the same CDR3. Written as DNA, the CDR3 is TGTGCCAGCAGCTTAGTGGAGACCCAGTACTTC. Translation gives CASSLVETQYF. The genes are TRBV11-2 and TRBJ2-5; no clear D gene. Trimming removed 1 base from V and 5 bases from J, with 2 bases in between. From germline, CDR1 is SGHAT and CDR2 FQNNGV. The CDR3 contains 11 residues.

This chain joins TRBV9 and TRBJ2-2; 11 bases align to TRBD2. This CDR3 contains 17 residues. V was clipped by 1 base and J by 5 bases; unmatched bases: 7. Germline V gene data show CDR1 as SGDLS and CDR2 as YYNGEE. CDR3 residues: CASSVWGSGRGTGELFF. For the CDR3, the DNA is TGTGCCAGCAGCGTATGGGGTAGCGGGAGGGGAACCGGGGAGCTGTTTTTT.

CDR3 sequence (DNA): TGCGCCAGCAGTTCGGTCGACACTGAAGCTTTCTTT. It is translated as CASSSVDTEAFF. This rearrangement joins TRBV5-1 to TRBJ1-1; D not certain. Germline V gene lookup returns CDR1 SGHRS and CDR2 YFSETQ. With 5 bases removed from V and 3 bases from J, the gap between germline ends came to 8 bases. CDR3 length equals 12 residues.

The chain recombines TRBV6-1 with TRBJ2-3; 8 bases agree with TRBD1. The germline V gene has CDR1 MNHNS and CDR2 SASEGT. V trimming: 4 bases; J trimming: 3 bases; junction bases outside the gene matches: 6. The CDR3 covers 15 residues. The CDR3 here is CASSGGQGMTDTQYF. Written as DNA, the CDR3 is TGTGCCAGCAGTGGCGGACAGGGAATGACAGATACGCAGTATTTT.

This clone was seen once. The rearrangement uses TRBV9 and TRBJ1-3; D is ambiguous. CDR1 and CDR2 (germline): SGDLS, YYNGEE. The V gene lost 3 bases and the J gene lost 0 bases, with 4 bases spanning the gap. The length of the CDR3 is 13 residues. CDR3 region: CASSASSGNTIYF. CDR3 sequence (DNA): TGTGCCAGCAGCGCCAGCTCTGGAAACACCATATATTTT.

Of note for this clone: Other nucleotide sequences from this sample produce the same CDR3. This chain links TRBV11-2 with TRBJ2-7, with D possibly matching TRBD1 (5 bases). CDR1 SGHAT and CDR2 FQNNGV come from the germline V gene. The CDR3 runs to 13 residues. Trimming removed 5 bases from V and 4 bases from J, with 12 bases in between. CDR3 sequence reads: CASSRTGAYEQYF. CDR3 in DNA: TGTGCCAGCAGCCGCACAGGCGCGTACGAGCAGTACTTC.

In regard to this clone: The junction departs from the called germline gene at one end, perhaps through a read error. The chain carries TRBV2 and TRBJ1-2, with no clear D. Germline CDR1 SNHLY, CDR2 FYNNEI. The CDR3 runs to 14 residues. The chain's CDR3 is CASMGGASLYRYTF. The DNA of the CDR3 is TGTGCCAGCATGGGAGGAGCCTCTCTCTATCGCTACACCTTC.

This rearrangement joins TRBV5-1 to TRBJ2-7, with D perhaps TRBD1 (5 bases). The CDR3 consists of 14 residues. Germline V CDR1 and CDR2: SGHRS, YFSETQ. Trimming took off 0 bases at V and 0 bases at J, with 7 bases between the two ends. The CDR3 DNA is TGCGCCAGCAGCTTGGACAGGATCTCCTACGAGCAGTACTTC. It translates to CASSLDRISYEQYF.

The rearrangement links TRBV19 to TRBJ2-1; D is unclear. This CDR3 spans 12 amino acids. The V gene's germline CDR1 is LNHDA and CDR2 SQIVND (reference sequence). The V end was cut by 6 bases, the J end by 2 bases, with 5 bases between. The CDR3 coding sequence is TGTGCCAGTAGCCACCCCTACAATGAGCAGTTCTTC. Translated, it gives CASSHPYNEQFF.

Remarks on this clone: The junction shows a germline mismatch at one end, possibly a read error. The chain is built from TRBV7-7 and TRBJ2-3, with 13 bases that match TRBD2. Germline V gives CDR1 SSHAT, CDR2 FNYEAQ (reference sequence). The CDR3 spans 15 residues. CDR3 amino acids: CASSHGLAGVDTQYF. CDR3 nucleotides: TGTGCTAGCAGCCACGGACTAGCGGGAGTGGATACGCAGTATTTT.

J is TRBJ1-4 and V is TRBV5-4; TRBD1 might be the D (5 bases). CDR3 size: 14 residues. Germline lookup yields CDR1 SGHNT and CDR2 YYREEE (reference sequence). V gave up 5 bases and J gave up 8 bases, with 16 bases separating them. The CDR3 is CASRRWGGGEKLFF. CDR3 sequence (DNA): TGTGCCAGCAGGAGATGGGGGGGTGGCGAAAAACTGTTTTTT.